This record covers a single T cell receptor beta chain. Its specificity is unknown. The table came from immunoSEQ multiplex PCR; TCRdb's copy has only in-frame clones and leaves some out. The repertoire holds around 200,000 clones, with 80% to 90% as singletons. The data were obtained in a study of T cell responses to AZD1222 COVID-19 vaccine. Study-wide results and caveats: Most donors were white British and more were female, and clonal diversity was possibly underestimated. Spike-specific TCR depth and breadth grew after two AZD1222 doses. Dominant CD4 TCR responses targeted spike regions 160-218 and 743-854.

Germline lookup yields CDR1 MDHEN and CDR2 SYDVKM. V gave up 8 bases and J gave up 3 bases, with 8 bases separating them. The CDR3 covers 12 residues. Sequencing used peripheral blood, obtained on day 0 of AZD1222 vaccination. The chain recombines TRBV28 with TRBJ2-1; no reliable D call. The receptor was isolated from an adult in good health. The CDR3: CASSPYYNEQFF. The CDR3 coding sequence is TGTGCCAGCTCCCCTTACTACAATGAGCAGTTCTTC. Full variable domain (outside the CDR3, taken from reference TRBV28 and TRBJ2-1): DVKVTQSSRYLVKRTGEKVFLECVQDMDHENMFWYRQDPGLGLRLIYFSYDVKMKEKGDIPEGYSVSREKKERFSLILESASTNQTSMYLCASSPYYNEQFFGPGTRLTVL.